These 27 T cell receptor beta chains were sequenced from one sample in a study of patients and donors after allogeneic stem cell transplantation. MiXCR, applied by TCRdb to the RT-PCR reads, yields one record per CDR3 protein. The table lists around 150,000 distinct CDR3 sequences, about two fifths of them singletons. Input material: blood, either unsorted or a sorted T cell fraction (not recorded which). These receptors all come from a human donor who was either an allogeneic HSCT recipient or a stem cell or donor lymphocyte infusion donor (not recorded which). It is not recorded whose cells these are; they may come from a transplant donor.

The rearrangement uses TRBV28 and TRBJ1-2, with 9 nucleotides matching TRBD1. CDR3 length equals 14 residues. CDR1 is MDHEN and CDR2 is SYDVKM in the germline V gene. After removal of 5 bases from V and 5 bases from J, the junction contained 6 bases not matched to a gene. The chain's CDR3 is CASSLGTGIYGYTF. As DNA, the CDR3 is TGTGCCAGCAGTCTCGGGACAGGGATTTATGGCTACACCTTC.

The V call is TRBV12-3 or TRBV12-4, the J call TRBJ1-2, with TRBD1 identical over 8 bases. J lost 3 bases, V lost 3 bases, and 6 bases had no gene match. CDR3 length: 15 amino acids. CDR3 amino acids: CASSFGRGQDYGYTF. The CDR3 nucleotides read TGTGCCAGCAGTTTTGGCAGGGGGCAAGACTATGGCTACACCTTC.

This clonotype appeared once. The V gene is TRBV12-3 or TRBV12-4, the J gene TRBJ2-3; 8 nucleotides align to TRBD1. Trimming cost V 6 bases and J 3 bases; bases outside gene matches: 5. This CDR3 has 14 residues. This chain's CDR3 is CASRLDRVTDTQYF. The CDR3 DNA is TGTGCCAGCAGGCTGGACAGGGTAACAGATACGCAGTATTTT.

The sample holds a few counts of this clonotype. The CDR3 sequence is CASSLSTGGSDGYTF. The CDR3 bases are TGCGCCAGCAGCTTGTCGACAGGGGGTAGCGATGGCTACACCTTC. This rearrangement joins TRBV5-1 to TRBJ1-2; 9 positions match TRBD1. CDR1 is SGHRS and CDR2 is YFSETQ in the germline V gene. This CDR3 region has 15 residues. The junction had 7 bases not matched to a gene; V was cut back by 1 base and J by 6 bases.

The gene calls are TRBV6-5 and TRBJ1-5; 7 bases agree with TRBD1. CDR1 and CDR2 from the germline V gene are MNHEY and SVGAGI. V shed 4 bases, J shed 2 bases, and the junction held 5 bases outside the gene matches. The CDR3 covers 15 residues. The CDR3 loop is CASSSYQGGNQPQHF. As DNA, the CDR3 is TGTGCCAGCAGTTCCTACCAGGGGGGCAATCAGCCCCAGCATTTT.

The rearrangement joins TRBV6-5 to TRBJ1-2; D is ambiguous. The CDR3 contains 14 residues. Germline CDR1 MNHEY, CDR2 SVGAGI. Between the trimmed V and J ends, which lost 0 bases and 10 bases, there was a span of 15 bases. The CDR3 is CASSYSIAGNPYTF. DNA of the CDR3: TGTGCCAGCAGTTACTCGATTGCTGGAAACCCCTACACCTTC.

At least ten counts were recorded for this clonotype. The chain recombines TRBV6-2 or TRBV6-3 with TRBJ1-5; no clear D. The V end was cut by 8 bases, the J end by 3 bases, with 14 bases between. CDR3 length: 14 amino acids. CDR1 is MNHEY and CDR2 is SVGEGT in the germline V gene. The CDR3 is CASERRMANQPQHF. CDR3 DNA: TGTGCCAGCGAAAGAAGGATGGCCAATCAGCCCCAGCATTTT.

The chain combines TRBV15 with TRBJ1-2; D is uncertain. The V gene lost 5 bases and the J gene lost 7 bases, with 17 bases spanning the gap. The CDR3 runs to 14 residues. In germline, CDR1 is LNHNV, CDR2 YYDKDF (reference sequence). CDR3 amino acids: CATSGRRYYRGYTF. The CDR3 nucleotides read TGTGCCACCAGCGGCCGCCGGTACTATCGTGGCTACACCTTC.

This sequence joins TRBV2 and TRBJ2-5; TRBD1 agrees at 8 bases. Germline lookup yields CDR1 SNHLY and CDR2 FYNNEI. Germline trimming cut 1 base from V and 4 bases from J; bases unmatched to any gene: 11. The CDR3 sequence is 17 residues long. The CDR3 DNA reads as TGTGCCAGCAGTGAAGTCCCCGGGACAGGCTGGGGAGAGACCCAGTACTTC. Protein product: CASSEVPGTGWGETQYF.

This sequence joins TRBV9 and TRBJ2-3, with 8 bases fitting TRBD2. The V and J ends lost 0 bases and 2 bases, in that order; junction bases with no gene match: 5. This CDR3 comprises 16 residues. Germline V gene sequence: CDR1 SGDLS, CDR2 YYNGEE. The CDR3 DNA reads TGTGCCAGCAGCGTAGACGGCGGGGGGCACACAGATACGCAGTATTTT. It specifies CASSVDGGGHTDTQYF. Together with reference TRBV9 and TRBJ2-3, the CDR3 gives the full variable domain: DSGVTQTPKHLITATGQRVTLRCSPRSGDLSVYWYQQSLDQGLQFLIQYYNGEERAKGNILERFSAQQFPDLHSELNLSSLELGDSALYFCASSVDGGGHTDTQYFGPGTRLTVL.

This clonotype occurred a few times. CDR3 amino acids: CASSFGAQPKNNEQFF. The CDR3 DNA sequence: TGTGCCAGCAGCTTCGGGGCTCAACCAAAAAACAATGAGCAGTTCTTC. V and J are TRBV7-2 and TRBJ2-1; D could derive from TRBD1 or TRBD2 (5 bases each). Per germline, CDR1 SGHTA and CDR2 FQGNSA. This CDR3 is built from 16 residues. V lost 3 bases to trimming and J lost 5 bases, with 17 bases between them.

The sample holds many counts of this clonotype. The rearrangement joins TRBV12-3 or TRBV12-4 to TRBJ1-1; D gene uncertain. V gave up 3 bases and J gave up 3 bases, with 8 bases separating them. This CDR3 has 13 residues. This CDR3 reads CASSLEVYTEAFF. Here the CDR3 DNA reads TGTGCCAGCAGTTTGGAGGTGTACACTGAAGCTTTCTTT.

This clonotype was picked up a small number of times. The chain uses TRBV6-5 and TRBJ1-1; a weak D match, TRBD1 (6 bases). Germline loops: CDR1 MNHEY, CDR2 SVGAGI. The CDR3 consists of 14 residues. With 6 bases removed from V and 6 bases from J, the gap between germline ends came to 17 bases. In nucleotides, the CDR3 is TGTGCCAGCAGGCCCCGGACAGTTGTCCCTGAAGCTTTCTTT. As protein: CASRPRTVVPEAFF.

The V and J genes are TRBV12-3 or TRBV12-4 and TRBJ1-2; D unclear. V was clipped by 6 bases and J by 6 bases, with 17 bases between them. The CDR3 loop spans 14 amino acids. The CDR3 reads CASRTPTTFHGYTF. CDR3 DNA: TGTGCCAGCAGGACACCTACTACGTTTCATGGCTACACCTTC.

The chain has TRBV6-5 and TRBJ1-1; D gene unclear. Germline lookup yields CDR1 MNHEY and CDR2 SVGAGI. The CDR3 has 14 amino acids. V shed 2 bases and J shed 0 bases, with 7 bases lying between them. As DNA, the CDR3 is TGTGCCAGCAGTTACAATCTATTGAACACTGAAGCTTTCTTT. Encoded protein: CASSYNLLNTEAFF.

Only one count was recorded for this clonotype. CDR3 in DNA: TGCGCCAGCAGCTTGGGGTTAGCGGGGTCTCGGGAGACCCAGTACTTC. Protein sequence: CASSLGLAGSRETQYF. The chain combines TRBV5-1 with TRBJ2-5; 8 bases align to TRBD2. V was pared by 0 bases and J by 5 bases, with 9 bases of the junction left unmatched. The CDR3 loop spans 16 amino acids. Germline V gene sequence: CDR1 SGHRS, CDR2 YFSETQ.

This clonotype appeared a few times. V is TRBV7-6 and J is TRBJ2-5; D not certain. Germline V gives CDR1 SGHVS, CDR2 FNYEAQ. V lost 5 bases to trimming and J lost 9 bases, with 10 bases between them. The CDR3 runs 11 residues. CDR3 residues: CASSDQVAQYF. The DNA of the CDR3 is TGTGCCAGCAGCGACCAGGTAGCCCAGTACTTC.

DNA for the CDR3: TGTGCCAGCAGCGTAGGGGATTACTCTGGAAACACCATATATTTT. Protein product: CASSVGDYSGNTIYF. The chain uses TRBV9 and TRBJ1-3, with D hard to call. This CDR3 comprises 15 residues. CDR1 and CDR2 from the germline V gene are SGDLS and YYNGEE. Trimming left V 0 bases short and J 0 bases short, with 7 bases between.

The table lists this clonotype with a few counts. The chain combines TRBV6-1 with TRBJ1-6; D perhaps matches TRBD1 (6 bases). The CDR3 sequence is 15 residues long. V was cut by 4 bases and J by 9 bases, with 16 bases left in between. Per germline, CDR1 MNHNS and CDR2 SASEGT. This CDR3 is CASSGGLRGSSPLHF. The CDR3 DNA reads TGTGCCAGCAGTGGGGGCCTCAGGGGTAGTTCACCCCTCCACTTT.

This chain links TRBV20-1 with TRBJ2-7; the match to TRBD1 covers 7 bases. V lost 6 bases, J lost 2 bases, and 4 bases stayed unmatched. This CDR3 contains 12 residues. The V gene's germline CDR1 is DFQATT and CDR2 SNEGSKA (reference sequence). CDR3 nucleotide sequence: TGCAGTGCGGCGACAGGGACCTACGAGCAGTACGTC. It encodes CSAATGTYEQYV.

The chain has TRBV9 and TRBJ2-1, with 10 nucleotides matching TRBD2. This CDR3 contains 15 residues. V lost 0 bases and J lost 10; bases outside the gene matches: 7. Germline loops: CDR1 SGDLS, CDR2 YYNGEE. This CDR3 is CASSVVGTSVSEQFF. In DNA form, the CDR3 reads TGTGCCAGCAGCGTAGTCGGGACTAGCGTATCGGAGCAGTTCTTC.

The V and J genes are TRBV29-1 and TRBJ1-2; D uncertain. V was pared by 2 bases and J by 2 bases, with 12 bases between. Germline values: CDR1 SQVTM, CDR2 ANQGSEA. This CDR3 contains 14 residues. The CDR3 reads CSVESQVSNYGYTF. The CDR3 coding sequence is TGCAGCGTTGAATCGCAGGTGAGCAACTATGGCTACACCTTC.

The V gene is TRBV28, the J gene TRBJ1-1, with unresolved D. CDR3 length: 14 residues. V lost 3 bases to trimming and J lost 0 bases, with 8 bases between them. Germline assignment: CDR1 MDHEN and CDR2 SYDVKM. This chain's CDR3 is CASSLVRLNTEAFF. The CDR3, as DNA: TGTGCCAGCAGTTTGGTCAGACTGAACACTGAAGCTTTCTTT.

The chain joins TRBV27 to TRBJ2-5, with D possibly being TRBD2 (6 bases). Trimming removed 10 bases at V and 4 bases at J, with 16 bases between. Per germline, CDR1 MNHEY and CDR2 SMNVEV (reference sequence). This CDR3 has 13 residues. CDR3 sequence (DNA): TGTGCCACCGCCAGGGAGGTTGGAGAGACCCAGTACTTC. Amino acid sequence: CATAREVGETQYF.

This clonotype was seen a few times. V gene TRBV27 combines with J gene TRBJ2-7; 9 bases align to TRBD1. Germline V gene sequence: CDR1 MNHEY, CDR2 SMNVEV (reference sequence). This CDR3 spans 15 amino acids. V dropped 6 bases and J dropped 2; count of bases not matched to a gene: 8. CDR3: CASSLTWTGAYEQYF. The CDR3 region has the DNA TGTGCCAGCAGCCTCACGTGGACAGGGGCCTACGAGCAGTACTTC.

The V and J genes are TRBV20-1 and TRBJ1-3; possible D gene TRBD1, 5 bases. Germline V gene data show CDR1 as DFQATT and CDR2 as SNEGSKA (reference sequence). There are 16 residues in the CDR3. V lost 0 bases, J lost 2 bases, and 14 bases lay in between. The CDR3 DNA follows: TGCAGTGCTAGAGATAGTTGGACGGGGGCTGGAAACACCATATATTTT. This codes for CSARDSWTGAGNTIYF.

The chain employs TRBV30 and TRBJ1-5, with D possibly being TRBD1 (6 bases). CDR1 and CDR2 (germline): GTSNPN, SVGIG (reference sequence). The V and J ends lost 0 bases and 5 bases respectively, with 8 bases between them. CDR3 length: 13 amino acids. CDR3 amino acids: CAWSVGGDQPQHF. CDR3 in DNA: TGTGCCTGGAGTGTAGGGGGGGATCAGCCCCAGCATTTT.